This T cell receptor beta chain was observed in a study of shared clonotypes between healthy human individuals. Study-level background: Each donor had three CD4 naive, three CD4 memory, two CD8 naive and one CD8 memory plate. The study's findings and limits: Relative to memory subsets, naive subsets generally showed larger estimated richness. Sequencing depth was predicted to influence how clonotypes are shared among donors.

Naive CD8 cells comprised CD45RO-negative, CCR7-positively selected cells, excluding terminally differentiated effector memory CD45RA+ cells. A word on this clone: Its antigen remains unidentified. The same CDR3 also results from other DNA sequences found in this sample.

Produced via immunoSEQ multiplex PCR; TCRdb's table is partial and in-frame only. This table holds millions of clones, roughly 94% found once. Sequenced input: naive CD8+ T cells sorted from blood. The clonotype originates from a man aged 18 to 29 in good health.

CDR3 sequence (DNA): TGTGCCAGCAGTTACCGTCAGGGGTCCTCCTACGAGCAGTACTTC. Its protein is CASSYRQGSSYEQYF. The chain recombines TRBV6-5 with TRBJ2-7, with D possibly TRBD1 on 6 matching bases. Trimming shortened V by 2 bases and J by 0 bases, and 11 bases separated the two germline ends. The CDR3 has 15 amino acids. Germline lookup yields CDR1 MNHEY and CDR2 SVGAGI.